This is a list of T cell receptor beta chains from one sample in a study of early T cells in non-severe SARS-CoV-2 infection. Via MiXCR, TCRdb re-called the 5' RACE reads, giving one row per CDR3 protein. The table lists some 45,000 distinct CDR3 sequences, less than 8.5% of them singletons. The specimen was whole blood. The receptors shown here come from an adult who was a healthcare worker with PCR-confirmed SARS-CoV-2 infection or an uninfected control (not recorded which). CDR3s include the opening cysteine and the closing phenylalanine or tryptophan. Fields, in order: clone size, J gene, D gene, V gene, CDR3 DNA, CDR3 protein. D genes are given only for firm matches. The size field is filled for only some rows; it gives once, few, many or a size class.

>many|TRBJ1-1|-|TRBV6-5
TGTGCCAGCACTATAGACCCAGGGTCATTAACTGAAGCTTTCTTT
CASTIDPGSLTEAFF
>-|TRBJ2-7|-|TRBV11-2
TGTGCCAGCAGCATCCGAGGGGACATACCACTAAAGCAGTACTTC
CASSIRGDIPLKQYF
>many|TRBJ2-3|-|TRBV29-1
TGCAGCGTTGATGAGGGGGGCACAGATACGCAGTATTTT
CSVDEGGTDTQYF
>-|TRBJ2-5|TRBD2|TRBV5-1
TGCGCCAGCAGCATGCGACTAGCGGGGGGGCTTGAGACCCAGTACTTC
CASSMRLAGGLETQYF
>-|TRBJ2-1|-|TRBV12-3/TRBV12-4
TGTGCCAGCAGTTTAGTATGGAGGAATGAGCAGTTCTTC
CASSLVWRNEQFF
>-|TRBJ2-3|-|TRBV2
TGTGCCAGCAGTGAAGTAGACCGGGCAGATACGCAGTATTTT
CASSEVDRADTQYF
>few|TRBJ2-7|-|TRBV15
TGTGCCACCAGTCTCATACGGGGAGATAGCTACGAGCAGTACTTC
CATSLIRGDSYEQYF
>-|TRBJ2-3|-|TRBV7-2
TGTGCCAGCAGCTTAAGCCGGCCAGATACGCAGTATTTT
CASSLSRPDTQYF
>-|TRBJ2-7|-|TRBV20-1
TGCAGTGCCCCGGCACCCGTGGACGAGCAGTACTTC
CSAPAPVDEQYF
>-|TRBJ1-2|TRBD1|TRBV24-1
TGTGCCACCAGTGACTTTAAGACAGGGGACTATGGCTACACCTTC
CATSDFKTGDYGYTF
>-|TRBJ2-1|-|TRBV7-2
TGTGCCAGCAGCTCCCCGAGCTCCTACAATGAGCAGTTCTTC
CASSSPSSYNEQFF
>-|TRBJ2-5|TRBD2|TRBV6-2/TRBV6-3
TGTGCCAGCAGTCCTGGCGGGGGGCAAGAGACCCAGTACTTC
CASSPGGGQETQYF
>medium-sized|TRBJ1-1|-|TRBV29-1
TGCAGCGTTGAAGGATTGGTGGGGATGAACACTGAAGCTTTCTTT
CSVEGLVGMNTEAFF
>-|TRBJ2-3|-|TRBV27
TGTGCCAGCAGACCCCTCTCGGGGCCGACAGATACGCAGTATTTT
CASRPLSGPTDTQYF
>-|TRBJ2-1|-|TRBV7-6
TGTGCCATAGCGCCCTTAGGAGGGGTCAATGAGCAGTTCTTC
CAIAPLGGVNEQFF
>many|TRBJ1-6|-|TRBV12-3/TRBV12-4
TGTGCCAGCAGTTGGTGGGGGACGAGCTCCTATAATTCACCCCTCCACTTT
CASSWWGTSSYNSPLHF
>many|TRBJ1-4|TRBD1|TRBV28
TGTGCCAGCAGCACGTCGGGACAGGGGGCAACTAATGAAAAACTGTTTTTT
CASSTSGQGATNEKLFF
>-|TRBJ2-5|-|TRBV5-1
TGCGCCAGCAGCTTGCGGACCGCAGAAGAGACCCAGTACTTC
CASSLRTAEETQYF
>many|TRBJ1-1|-|TRBV5-6
TGTGCCAGCAGCTTTAAGGGTAACACTGAAGCTTTCTTT
CASSFKGNTEAFF
>-|TRBJ2-1|-|TRBV5-1
TGCGCCAGCACCCGAGTGGGGTCTCACAATGAGCAGTTCTTC
CASTRVGSHNEQFF
>many|TRBJ2-7|-|TRBV6-6
TGTGCCAGCAGTTACTGGTCATCTGGATCCGAGCAGTACTTC
CASSYWSSGSEQYF
>-|TRBJ2-3|-|TRBV7-9
TGTGCCAGCAGCTTAGCGCAGGGGAGGGGCACAGATACGCAGTATTTT
CASSLAQGRGTDTQYF
>many|TRBJ2-1|-|TRBV3-1
TGTGCCAGCAGCCAAGACCACGGGTACAATGAGCAGTTCTTC
CASSQDHGYNEQFF
>few|TRBJ2-5|-|TRBV12-3/TRBV12-4
TGTGCCAGCAGTTTGAGTGGGGACACCTTCCAAGAGACCCAGTACTTC
CASSLSGDTFQETQYF
>-|TRBJ1-2|TRBD1|TRBV24-1
TGTGCCACCAGCCCTACGACAGGGGCTGGCTACACCTTC
CATSPTTGAGYTF
>many|TRBJ1-2|-|TRBV12-3/TRBV12-4
TGTGCCAGCAGTTTCTCCGTGGGTCAGGGAGATGGCTACACCTTC
CASSFSVGQGDGYTF
>few|TRBJ2-7|TRBD2|TRBV30
TGTGCCTGGAGTCTTGATCCTATAGCGGGGGGGCAATACGAGCAGTACTTC
CAWSLDPIAGGQYEQYF
>few|TRBJ1-6|-|TRBV20-1
TGCAGTGCTAGAGGACACCCTAATTCACCCCTCCACTTT
CSARGHPNSPLHF
>many|TRBJ2-1|-|TRBV20-1
TGCAGTGCTAGGCGTTCTCCCCTATCCAATGAGCGGTTCTTC
CSARRSPLSNERFF
>-|TRBJ2-7|TRBD1|TRBV27
TGTGCCAGCAGTTTATCGAGCGGCAGGGGGCACGAGCAGTACTTC
CASSLSSGRGHEQYF
>many|TRBJ2-7|TRBD2|TRBV12-3/TRBV12-4
TGTGCCAGCAGCACCGGGACTAGCGGGGGCAACTCCTACGAGCAGTACTTC
CASSTGTSGGNSYEQYF
>-|TRBJ2-1|TRBD1|TRBV5-1
TGCGCCAGCAGCTTGAAAACTCTGTCAATCGGGACAGGGGGCGTCGATGAGCAGTTCTTC
CASSLKTLSIGTGGVDEQFF
>-|TRBJ1-5|-|TRBV27
TGTGCCAGCGCTGGAACAGGGCTACAGCCCCAGCATTTT
CASAGTGLQPQHF
>-|TRBJ2-1|-|TRBV29-1
TGCAGCGCCTTGGAGGACCCGTACAATGAGCAGTTCTTC
CSALEDPYNEQFF
>many|TRBJ1-1|TRBD1|TRBV5-1
TGCGCCAGCAGCTTGGCCGGGGACAGCCTTTACACTGAAGCTTTCTTT
CASSLAGDSLYTEAFF
>-|TRBJ1-5|-|TRBV28
TGTGCCAGCAGTTTCGAGTATAGCAATCAGCCCCAGCATTTT
CASSFEYSNQPQHF
>few|TRBJ2-1|-|TRBV12-3/TRBV12-4
TGTGCCAGCTCGTGGGCGTCAGGATCTTCCTACAATGAGCAGTTCTTC
CASSWASGSSYNEQFF
>few|TRBJ1-1|TRBD1|TRBV2
TGTGCCAGCAGCCAACAGGGGGCTGCCACTGAAGCTTTCTTT
CASSQQGAATEAFF
>many|TRBJ1-5|-|TRBV6-2/TRBV6-3
TGTGCCAGCATCGGGCGCCAGGAAGGTCAGCCCCAGCATTTT
CASIGRQEGQPQHF
>few|TRBJ2-7|TRBD1|TRBV9
TGTGCCAGCAGCGTCGGACAGGGTGCCTACGAGCAGTACTTC
CASSVGQGAYEQYF
>few|TRBJ1-6|-|TRBV9
TGTGCCAGCAGCGTAGAGGGCAACCAACTAAATAATTCACCCCTCCACTTT
CASSVEGNQLNNSPLHF
>few|TRBJ1-3|-|TRBV27
TGTGCCAGCAGTTCGAGGGGATCCCCTGGAAACACCATATATTTT
CASSSRGSPGNTIYF
>many|TRBJ1-5|-|TRBV20-1
TGCAGTGCTAGACTGGGGGGACAGCCCCAGCATTTT
CSARLGGQPQHF
>-|TRBJ2-3|TRBD1|TRBV20-1
TGCAGTGCTAGATATACAGGGGGCGTAGGGACAGATACGCAGTATTTT
CSARYTGGVGTDTQYF
>many|TRBJ1-6|-|TRBV6-6
TGTGCCAGCAGAAAGCCCGGGACACCTAATAATTCACCCCTCCACTTT
CASRKPGTPNNSPLHF
>many|TRBJ1-1|TRBD1|TRBV28
TGTGCCAGCAGTTTAGAGACAGGGTTGAAAACTGAAGCTTTCTTT
CASSLETGLKTEAFF
>few|TRBJ2-7|-|TRBV4-3
TGCGCCAGCAGCCAGGGGTCGAAGCCTTCCTACGAGCAGTACTTC
CASSQGSKPSYEQYF
>-|TRBJ1-1|-|TRBV28
TGTGCCAGCGCGCGACTCCCGCCAATGAACACTGAAGCTTTCTTT
CASARLPPMNTEAFF
>many|TRBJ2-3|TRBD2|TRBV20-1
TGCAGTGCTAGAGTACCGGGACTAGCGGGGGGGCGCACAGATACGCAGTATTTT
CSARVPGLAGGRTDTQYF
>-|TRBJ1-3|-|TRBV14
TGTGCCAGCAGCCAAGTGGCCTACACTGGAAACACCATATATTTT
CASSQVAYTGNTIYF
>many|TRBJ1-2|-|TRBV7-9
TGTGCCAGCAGCTTTTTCGACAAAACCTATGGCTACACCTTC
CASSFFDKTYGYTF
>-|TRBJ2-2|TRBD1|TRBV6-5
TGTGCCAGCAGAAGACAGGGGGCCCCTGGTTTCTTTAACACCGGGGAGCTGTTTTTT
CASRRQGAPGFFNTGELFF
>-|TRBJ2-7|-|TRBV4-3
TGCGCCAGCAGCCAAGAGAGGGGATACCCCTACGAGCAGTACTTC
CASSQERGYPYEQYF
>-|TRBJ2-3|-|TRBV20-1
TGCAGTGCTGAGGGGGCTATCGGGGGATATTCTAGCACAGATACGCAGTATTTT
CSAEGAIGGYSSTDTQYF